The rows below give T cell receptor beta chains drawn from one sample of a study of CD8+ T cells in alopecia areata. Profiled with immunoSEQ multiplex PCR; TCRdb holds only in-frame clones, not every one. There are some 110,000 clones in the sample; 35% to 40% occur only once, and about 3.1% lies in the top ten. The sequenced material came from CD4+ T cells sorted from blood. These receptors were taken from a human donor with alopecia areata. Both conserved end residues are trimmed from each CDR3.

TRBJ2-2 | TRBV7-8 | ASSFLYPTGELF
TRBJ2-1 | TRBV18 | ASFIDRAAEQF
TRBJ2-3 | TRBV29-1 | SVGTGTYTDTQY
TRBJ2-4 | TRBV18 | ASSPWEVEKNIQY
TRBJ2-3 | TRBV29-1 | SGDRAGTDTQY
TRBJ1-3 | TRBV29-1 | SVVIWGYSGNTIY
TRBJ2-1 | TRBV4-2 | ASSLNTENEQF
TRBJ1-1 | TRBV29-1 | SVERGSGTEAF
TRBJ1-1 | TRBV29-1 | SAAGHLQAF
TRBJ2-7 | TRBV6-6 | ASSPQQGVVEQY
TRBJ2-7 | TRBV30 | AWSVLAGGAYEQY
TRBJ2-7 | TRBV7-9 | ASSLGRGSLYEQY
TRBJ1-5 | TRBV7-2 | ASSFGTGNSNQPQH
TRBJ2-1 | TRBV2 | ASKRDQGDEQF
TRBJ2-7 | TRBV28 | ASSFLSGYYEQY
TRBJ2-7 | TRBV29-1 | SVEDPCPDFYEQY
TRBJ2-1 | TRBV4-3 | ASSHLAERNNEQF
TRBJ2-1 | TRBV5-6 | ASSPALSSYNEQF
TRBJ2-3 | TRBV11-2 | ASRLGGAVTDTQY
TRBJ1-1 | TRBV29-1 | SGIGDRLSEAF
TRBJ2-2 | TRBV30 | AHSWTGELF
TRBJ1-2 | TRBV4-2 | ASSQDGAAKGYT
TRBJ2-4 | TRBV7-9 | ASTLRWGVQY
TRBJ1-1 | TRBV30 | AWSVSTGTEAF
TRBJ2-7 | TRBV11-3 | ASSGTGTGGYEQY
TRBJ2-1 | TRBV5-1 | ASSSTGTGVYNEQF
TRBJ2-5 | TRBV28 | ASSLRPILQETQY
TRBJ2-7 | TRBV29-1 | SVVRGSSSYEQY
TRBJ1-5 | TRBV7-8 | ASSLGGADSNQPQH
TRBJ1-2 | TRBV30 | AWRAQDGYT
TRBJ2-2 | TRBV7-2 | ASSPWNTGELF
TRBJ2-1 | TRBV23-1 | ASSHLRGEGAFLDNEQF
TRBJ2-3 | TRBV10-3 | AISAPRTDTQY
TRBJ2-5 | TRBV29-1 | SVASTGRGTQY
TRBJ1-1 | TRBV30 | ARRGRAYTEAF
TRBJ2-7 | TRBV28 | ASSLLYAQY
TRBJ2-7 | TRBV29-1 | SVAQGSGLEGEQY
TRBJ2-1 | TRBV27 | ASRISGGPYNEQF
TRBJ2-3 | TRBV6-5 | ASSSGDTQY
TRBJ1-5 | TRBV29-1 | SANFGGINQPQH
TRBJ1-3 | TRBV6-6 | ASRSPDGSGNTIY
TRBJ2-2 | TRBV19 | ASSENTGKPGELF
TRBJ2-1 | TRBV29-1 | SVRTRSYNEQF
TRBJ1-4 | TRBV29-1 | SVGSRTNEKLF